Following are 18 T cell receptor beta chains from one sample sequenced in a study of OX40 agonist ivuxolimab in advanced cancers. Only in-frame clones appear in the TCRdb table, and some are missing; sequencing was by immunoSEQ multiplex PCR. The sample yields approximately 59,000 clones, roughly 84% seen once. This material consisted of CD4+ or CD8+ T cells sorted from blood, taken in a trial of the OX40 agonist ivuxolimab. These receptors originate from an adult with an advanced solid tumor such as melanoma, head and neck, liver or kidney cancer.

The V and J genes are TRBV5-4 and TRBJ2-3; 8 bases line up with TRBD2. CDR1 SGHNT and CDR2 YYREEE come from the germline V gene (reference sequence). The J segment lost 2 bases and the V segment lost 2 bases, leaving 7 bases of the junction unmatched. The CDR3 is 16 amino acids. The CDR3 nucleotides read TGTGCCAGCAGCTTTATAGCGGGATCAGACACAGATACGCAGTATTTT. Translating gives CASSFIAGSDTDTQYF.

The genes are TRBV28 and TRBJ2-1; D call uncertain. CDR3 length equals 12 residues. CDR1 MDHEN and CDR2 SYDVKM come from the germline V gene. Between the trimmed V and J ends, which lost 3 bases and 8 bases, there was a span of 8 bases. The CDR3 nucleotides read TGTGCCAGCAGTTTTATGGGCTATGAGCAGTTCTTC. Encoded protein: CASSFMGYEQFF.

This chain's CDR3 is CASSVRISGASEQYF. CDR3 DNA sequence: TGTGCCAGCAGTGTCCGAATCTCGGGGGCCAGCGAGCAGTACTTC. This chain connects TRBV2 to TRBJ2-7; D is tentatively TRBD1 or TRBD2 (6 bases each). With 4 bases removed from V and 6 bases from J, the gap between germline ends came to 19 bases. Per the germline V gene, CDR1 is SNHLY and CDR2 is FYNNEI. This CDR3 is 15 amino acids long.

V and J are TRBV5-4 and TRBJ2-6; D unresolved. The V end lost 1 base, the J end lost 2 bases, and 7 bases lay between the germline ends. The CDR3 runs 15 residues. CDR1 is SGHNT, CDR2 YYREEE, per germline (reference sequence). CDR3 sequence: CASSLKVAGANVLTF. The DNA for the CDR3 is TGTGCCAGCAGCTTGAAGGTCGCTGGGGCCAACGTCCTGACTTTC.

The chain uses TRBV14 and TRBJ2-6; D gene unclear. The V end lost 1 base, the J end lost 4 bases, and 2 bases lay between the germline ends. The CDR3 consists of 13 residues. In germline, CDR1 is SGHDN, CDR2 FVKESK. The CDR3 protein is CASSQAGANVLTF. CDR3 coding DNA: TGTGCCAGCAGCCAAGCCGGGGCCAACGTCCTGACTTTC.

V usage is TRBV7-2 and J usage is TRBJ2-5; no clear D gene. V was trimmed by 9 bases and J by 5 bases, leaving 16 bases between them. The CDR3 consists of 13 residues. Germline V gene data show CDR1 as SGHTA and CDR2 as FQGNSA. The CDR3 DNA reads as TGTGCCAGTACCCGTGGCATTGGGGAGACCCAGTACTTC. This encodes CASTRGIGETQYF. The whole variable domain, remainder taken from reference TRBV7-2 and TRBJ2-5, is GAGVSQSPSNKVTEKGKDVELRCDPISGHTALYWYRQSLGQGLEFLIYFQGNSAPDKSGLPSDRFSAERTGGSVSTLTIQRTQQEDSAVYLCASTRGIGETQYFGPGTRLLVL.

V and J are TRBV5-5 and TRBJ2-5; TRBD1 agrees at 7 bases. The CDR3 totals 15 residues. J lost 2 bases, V lost 0 bases, and 4 bases had no gene match. Per germline, CDR1 SGHKS and CDR2 YYEKEE (reference sequence). The CDR3 here is CASSLAPGQQETQYF. The DNA for the CDR3 is TGTGCCAGCAGCTTGGCACCGGGACAGCAAGAGACCCAGTACTTC.

V gene TRBV2 combines with J gene TRBJ1-6; 7 bases map to TRBD1. This CDR3 has 15 residues. J gave up 7 bases and V 6 bases, and 9 bases lay outside the gene matches. Looked up from germline, CDR1 is SNHLY and CDR2 is FYNNEI. The CDR3 DNA follows: TGTGCCAGCAGCTCCGCGACAGGGAGGAATTCACCCCTCCACTTT. Protein product: CASSSATGRNSPLHF.

The V gene is TRBV25-1, the J gene TRBJ2-1; a weak D match, TRBD2 (5 bases). The CDR3 has 15 amino acids. Trimming left V 3 bases short and J 1 base short, with 10 bases between. Germline V gene sequence: CDR1 MGHDK, CDR2 SYGVNS. The CDR3 DNA reads TGTGCCAGCAGTGACGTTGAGGGATCCTACAATGAGCAGTTCTTC. Residues: CASSDVEGSYNEQFF.

V gene TRBV28 combines with J gene TRBJ1-5; D perhaps matches TRBD1 (6 bases). The germline V gene encodes CDR1 MDHEN and CDR2 SYDVKM. V gave up 4 bases and J gave up 2 bases, with 15 bases separating them. The CDR3 length is 16 residues. The CDR3 sequence is CASSSPGGAGNQPQHF. The CDR3 DNA reads as TGTGCCAGCAGTTCCCCCGGGGGGGCTGGCAATCAGCCCCAGCATTTT.

This sequence joins TRBV7-2 and TRBJ1-1, with D perhaps TRBD1 (5 bases). The CDR3 contains 16 residues. The V end lost 4 bases, the J end lost 0 bases, and 15 bases lay between the germline ends. Germline CDR1 SGHTA, CDR2 FQGNSA. The CDR3 DNA sequence: TGTGCCAGCAGCTACCGGGACGGAAGTATGAACACTGAAGCTTTCTTT. It yields the protein CASSYRDGSMNTEAFF. Together with reference TRBV7-2 and TRBJ1-1, the CDR3 gives the full variable domain: GAGVSQSPSNKVTEKGKDVELRCDPISGHTALYWYRQSLGQGLEFLIYFQGNSAPDKSGLPSDRFSAERTGGSVSTLTIQRTQQEDSAVYLCASSYRDGSMNTEAFFGQGTRLTVV.

This clone was seen a few times. The chain recombines TRBV10-1 with TRBJ2-3, with D tentatively TRBD1 (7 bases). The V gene lost 6 bases and the J gene lost 1 base, with 20 bases spanning the gap. The CDR3 consists of 17 residues. Per the germline V gene, CDR1 is WNHNN and CDR2 is SYGVQD (reference sequence). The CDR3 DNA reads TGCGCCAGCAGCCACGGCGGGACAGCGAAACGCACAGATACGCAGTATTTT. It translates to CASSHGGTAKRTDTQYF.

The chain joins TRBV2 to TRBJ2-3; TRBD2 matches 8 bases. Trimming removed 6 bases from V and 1 base from J; junction bases left unmatched: 0. This CDR3 has 13 residues. Looked up from germline, CDR1 is SNHLY and CDR2 is FYNNEI. CDR3 DNA sequence: TGTGCCAGCAGACTAGCGGGCACAGATACGCAGTATTTT. Translation: CASRLAGTDTQYF.

The rearrangement links TRBV7-3 to TRBJ2-2, with D possibly being TRBD1 (6 bases). The V end lost 5 bases, the J end lost 0 bases, and 25 bases lay between the germline ends. The CDR3 is 20 amino acids. Per the germline V gene, CDR1 is SGHTA and CDR2 is FQGTGA. CDR3 coding DNA: TGTGCCAGCAGCAGCGACGTCGGGACAACGCTATTACCGAACACCGGGGAGCTGTTTTTT. It encodes CASSSDVGTTLLPNTGELFF.

This clone has just one count. The CDR3 sequence is CASSPFGLGKTGNTIYF. The CDR3 DNA sequence: TGTGCCAGCTCACCATTTGGGTTGGGGAAGACTGGAAACACCATATATTTT. The J gene is TRBJ1-3, the V gene TRBV18; D not certain. Germline V lookup: CDR1 KGHSH, CDR2 LQKENI. V was pared by 2 bases and J by 2 bases, with 16 bases between. The CDR3 runs to 17 residues.

The genes are TRBV7-8 and TRBJ2-1; 10 nucleotides match TRBD2. Germline V gives CDR1 SGHVS, CDR2 FQNEAQ. This CDR3 comprises 17 residues. The ends lost 0 bases at V and 5 bases at J; junction bases unmatched: 7. In DNA, the CDR3 is TGTGCCAGCAGCTTAGCGTGGTTAGCGGGAGGAAACAATGAGCAGTTCTTC. Translating it yields CASSLAWLAGGNNEQFF. Drawing the rest from reference TRBV7-8 and TRBJ2-1, the complete variable domain is GAGVSQSPRYKVAKRGQDVALRCDPISGHVSLFWYQQALGQGPEFLTYFQNEAQLDKSGLPSDRFFAERPEGSVSTLKIQRTQQEDSAVYLCASSLAWLAGGNNEQFFGPGTRLTVL.

The rearrangement joins TRBV6-1 to TRBJ2-5, with 8 bases lining up with TRBD1. The germline CDR1 and CDR2 sequences are MNHNS and SASEGT. The CDR3 totals 14 residues. Trimming took 7 bases from V and 0 from J; bases not matched to a gene: 4. The CDR3 DNA is TGTGCCAGCACCCGACAGGGGTACCAAGAGACCCAGTACTTC. Protein: CASTRQGYQETQYF.

This clone was seen just once. Other DNA variants within this sample encode the same CDR3. V is TRBV7-6 and J is TRBJ2-2; D is uncertain. CDR3 length: 12 amino acids. Looked up from germline, CDR1 is SGHVS and CDR2 is FNYEAQ. With 6 bases removed from V and 8 bases from J, the gap between germline ends came to 10 bases. CDR3 DNA sequence: TGTGCCAGCAGTCAAAGCACTGGGGAGCTGTTTTTT. Translation: CASSQSTGELFF.